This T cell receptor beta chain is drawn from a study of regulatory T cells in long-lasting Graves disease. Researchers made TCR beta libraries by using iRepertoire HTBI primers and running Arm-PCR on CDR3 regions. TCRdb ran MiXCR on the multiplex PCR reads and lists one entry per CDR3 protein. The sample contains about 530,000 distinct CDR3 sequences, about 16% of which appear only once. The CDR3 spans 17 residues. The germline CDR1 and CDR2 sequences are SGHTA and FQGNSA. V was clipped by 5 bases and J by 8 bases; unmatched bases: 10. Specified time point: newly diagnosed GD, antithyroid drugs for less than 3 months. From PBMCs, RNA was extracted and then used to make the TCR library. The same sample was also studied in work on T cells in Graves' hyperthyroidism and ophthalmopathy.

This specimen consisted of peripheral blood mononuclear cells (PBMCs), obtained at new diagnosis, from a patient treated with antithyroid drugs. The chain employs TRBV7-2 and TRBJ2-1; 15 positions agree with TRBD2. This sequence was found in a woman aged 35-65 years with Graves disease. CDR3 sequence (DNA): TGTGCCAGCAGCCCCAGGACTAGCGGGGGGGCCTTCGATGAGCAGTTCTTC. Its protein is CASSPRTSGGAFDEQFF.